This entry is about one T cell receptor (beta chain). This specimen comes from a study of CD8 T cells in Susac syndrome. Controls were healthy donors (matched for age and sex). After extraction with the RNeasy kit, about 0.45 to 1 ug of the RNA was reverse transcribed using random hexamers. Multiplex immunoSEQ PCR targeted 54 Vbeta and 13 Jbeta TCR beta segments. From the immunoSEQ multiplex PCR reads, TCRdb called clonotypes with MiXCR, one entry per CDR3 protein. The sample holds roughly 200,000 distinct CDR3 sequences, roughly 95% seen once. The length of the CDR3 is 16 residues. Germline assignment: CDR1 SGHVS and CDR2 FQNEAQ. V lost 5 bases, J lost 2 bases, and 19 bases lay in between.

This TCR came from a human donor in good health. This chain uses TRBV7-8 with TRBJ2-7; TRBD1 or TRBD2 may be the D gene (5 bases each). Sequenced material: CD4+ T cells from PBMCs. CDR3 nucleotides: TGTGCCAGCAGCCTCAACACCGGGACGGCTACCTACGAGCAGTACTTC. It translates to CASSLNTGTATYEQYF. Full variable domain (rest looked up from reference TRBV7-8 and TRBJ2-7): GAGVSQSPRYKVAKRGQDVALRCDPISGHVSLFWYQQALGQGPEFLTYFQNEAQLDKSGLPSDRFFAERPEGSVSTLKIQRTQQEDSAVYLCASSLNTGTATYEQYFGPGTRLTVT.